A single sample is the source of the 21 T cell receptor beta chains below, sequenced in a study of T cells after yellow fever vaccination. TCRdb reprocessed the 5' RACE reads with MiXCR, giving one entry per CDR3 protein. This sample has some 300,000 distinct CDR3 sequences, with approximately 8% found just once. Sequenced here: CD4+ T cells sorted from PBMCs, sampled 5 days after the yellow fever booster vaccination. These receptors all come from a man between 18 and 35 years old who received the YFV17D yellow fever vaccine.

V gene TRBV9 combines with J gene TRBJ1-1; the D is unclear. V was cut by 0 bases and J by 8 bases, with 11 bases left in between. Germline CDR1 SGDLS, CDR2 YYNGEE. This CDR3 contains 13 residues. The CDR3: CASSVVWGSEAFF. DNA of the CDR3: TGTGCCAGCAGCGTAGTTTGGGGATCCGAAGCTTTCTTT.

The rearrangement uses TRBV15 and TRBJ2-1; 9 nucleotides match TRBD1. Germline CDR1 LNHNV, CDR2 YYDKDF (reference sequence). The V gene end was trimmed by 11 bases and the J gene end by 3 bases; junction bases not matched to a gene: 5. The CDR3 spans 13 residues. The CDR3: CALGTGFYNEQFF. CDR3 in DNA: TGTGCCCTCGGGACAGGGTTCTACAATGAGCAGTTCTTC.

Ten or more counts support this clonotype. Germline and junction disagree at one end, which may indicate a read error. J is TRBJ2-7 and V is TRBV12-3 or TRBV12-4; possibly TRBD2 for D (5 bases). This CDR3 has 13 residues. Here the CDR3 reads CASSLGRDYEQYF. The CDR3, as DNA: TGTGCCAGCAGCTTAGGACGGGACTACGAGCAGTACTTC.

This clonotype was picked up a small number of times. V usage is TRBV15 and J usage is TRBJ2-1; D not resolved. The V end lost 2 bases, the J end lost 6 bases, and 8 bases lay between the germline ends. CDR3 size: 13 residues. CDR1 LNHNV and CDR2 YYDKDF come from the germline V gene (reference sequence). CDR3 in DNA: TGTGCCACCAGCAGACTTGGGGTCAATGAGCAGTTCTTC. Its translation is CATSRLGVNEQFF.

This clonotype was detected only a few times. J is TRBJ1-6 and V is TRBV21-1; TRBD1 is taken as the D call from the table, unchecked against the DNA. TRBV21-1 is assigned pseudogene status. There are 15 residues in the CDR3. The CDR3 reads CASSKGTGGNSPLHF. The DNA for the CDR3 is TGTGCCAGCAGCAAAGGGACAGGGGGGAATTCACCCCTCCACTTT.

The CDR3, as DNA: TGCAGTGCTAGAGATCTCCAGGGTACCTACGAGCAGTACGTC. Translating gives CSARDLQGTYEQYV. The chain links TRBV20-1 to TRBJ2-7, with D possibly matching TRBD1 (5 bases). Germline loops: CDR1 DFQATT, CDR2 SNEGSKA (reference sequence). The CDR3 spans 14 residues. Trimming left V 0 bases short and J 2 bases short, with 11 bases between.

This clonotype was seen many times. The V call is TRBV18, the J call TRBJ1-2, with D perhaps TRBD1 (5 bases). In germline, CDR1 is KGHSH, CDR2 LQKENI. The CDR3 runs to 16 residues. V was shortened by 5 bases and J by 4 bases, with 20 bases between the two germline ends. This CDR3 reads CASSEGRSGGRYGYTF. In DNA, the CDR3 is TGTGCCAGCTCAGAGGGACGGAGTGGAGGGCGCTATGGCTACACCTTC.

CDR3 loop: CAWSTVGDTQYF. CDR3 DNA sequence: TGTGCCTGGAGTACCGTCGGAGATACGCAGTATTTT. The chain couples TRBV30 to TRBJ2-3; D unclear. Germline values: CDR1 GTSNPN, CDR2 SVGIG (reference sequence). The V end was cut by 2 bases, the J end by 5 bases, with 8 bases between. There are 12 residues in the CDR3.

CDR3 sequence: CAISPGDRGYGYTF. CDR3 sequence (DNA): TGTGCCATCAGCCCCGGGGACAGGGGTTATGGCTACACCTTC. The V gene is TRBV10-3, the J gene TRBJ1-2; TRBD1 matches 10 bases. V was pared by 6 bases and J by 5 bases, with 6 bases of the junction left unmatched. CDR1 and CDR2 from the germline V gene are ENHRY and SYGVKD. This CDR3 is 14 amino acids long.

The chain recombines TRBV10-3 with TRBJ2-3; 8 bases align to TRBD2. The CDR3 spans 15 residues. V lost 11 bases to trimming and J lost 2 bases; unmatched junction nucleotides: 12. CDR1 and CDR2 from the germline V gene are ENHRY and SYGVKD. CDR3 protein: CASTGGGGHTDTQYF. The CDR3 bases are TGTGCCTCTACGGGAGGGGGGGGACACACAGATACGCAGTATTTT.

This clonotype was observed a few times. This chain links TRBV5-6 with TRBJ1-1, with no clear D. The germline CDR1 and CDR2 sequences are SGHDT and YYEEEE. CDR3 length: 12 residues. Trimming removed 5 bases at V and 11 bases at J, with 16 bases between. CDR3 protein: CASRKESTLAFF. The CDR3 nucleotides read TGTGCCAGCAGGAAAGAATCAACGCTGGCTTTCTTT.

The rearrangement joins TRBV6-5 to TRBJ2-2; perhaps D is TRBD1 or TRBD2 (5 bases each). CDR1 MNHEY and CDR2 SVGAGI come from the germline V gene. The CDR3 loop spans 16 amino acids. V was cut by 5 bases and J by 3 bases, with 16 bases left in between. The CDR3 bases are TGTGCCAGCAGTGCTCATTCCGGGGCCTACACCGGGGAGCTGTTTTTT. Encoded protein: CASSAHSGAYTGELFF.

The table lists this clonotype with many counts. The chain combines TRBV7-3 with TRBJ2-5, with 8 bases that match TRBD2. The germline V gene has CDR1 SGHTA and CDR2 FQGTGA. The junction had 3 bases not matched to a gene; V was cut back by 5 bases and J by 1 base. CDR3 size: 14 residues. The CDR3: CASSPREGQETQYF. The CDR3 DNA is TGTGCCAGCAGCCCTCGGGAGGGCCAAGAGACCCAGTACTTC.

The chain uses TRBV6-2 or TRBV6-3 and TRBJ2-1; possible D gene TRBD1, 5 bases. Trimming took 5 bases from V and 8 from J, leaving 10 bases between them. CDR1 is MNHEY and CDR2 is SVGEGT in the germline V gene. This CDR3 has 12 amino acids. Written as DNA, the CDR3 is TGTGCCAGCAGTCCAGGGCCCCATGAGCAGTTCTTC. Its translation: CASSPGPHEQFF.

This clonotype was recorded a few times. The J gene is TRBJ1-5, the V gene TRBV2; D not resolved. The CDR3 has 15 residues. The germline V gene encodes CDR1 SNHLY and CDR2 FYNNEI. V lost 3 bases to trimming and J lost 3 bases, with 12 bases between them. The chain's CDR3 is CASSEAEPTNQPQHF. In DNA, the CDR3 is TGTGCCAGCAGTGAGGCAGAACCTACCAATCAGCCCCAGCATTTT. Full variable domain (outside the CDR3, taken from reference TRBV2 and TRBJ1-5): EPEVTQTPSHQVTQMGQEVILRCVPISNHLYFYWYRQILGQKVEFLVSFYNNEISEKSEIFDDQFSVERPDGSNFTLKIRSTKLEDSAMYFCASSEAEPTNQPQHFGDGTRLSIL.

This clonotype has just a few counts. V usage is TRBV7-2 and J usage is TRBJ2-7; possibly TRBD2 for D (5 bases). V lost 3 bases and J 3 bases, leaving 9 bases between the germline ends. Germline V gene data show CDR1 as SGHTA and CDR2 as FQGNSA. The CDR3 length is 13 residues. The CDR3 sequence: CASSLGSYYEQYV. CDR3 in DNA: TGTGCCAGCAGCTTGGGGAGTTACTACGAGCAGTACGTC.

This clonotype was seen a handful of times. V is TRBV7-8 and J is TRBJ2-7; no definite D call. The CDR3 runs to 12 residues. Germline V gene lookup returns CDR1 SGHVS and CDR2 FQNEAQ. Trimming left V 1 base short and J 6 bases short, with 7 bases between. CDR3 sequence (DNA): TGTGCCAGCAGCTTAGATCGGTTCGAGCAGTACGTC. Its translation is CASSLDRFEQYV.

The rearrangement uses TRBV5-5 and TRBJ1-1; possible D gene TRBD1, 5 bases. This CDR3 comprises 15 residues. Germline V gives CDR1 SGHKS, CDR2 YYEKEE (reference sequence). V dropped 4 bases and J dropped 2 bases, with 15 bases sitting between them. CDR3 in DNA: TGTGCCAGCAGCCCTCGGGTGGGGGTAAACACTGAAGCTTTCTTT. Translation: CASSPRVGVNTEAFF.

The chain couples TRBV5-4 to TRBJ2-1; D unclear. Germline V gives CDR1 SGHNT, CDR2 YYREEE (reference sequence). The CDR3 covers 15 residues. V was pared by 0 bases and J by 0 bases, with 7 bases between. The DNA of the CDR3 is TGTGCCAGCAGCTTGGGGCGAATCTCCTACAATGAGCAGTTCTTC. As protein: CASSLGRISYNEQFF.

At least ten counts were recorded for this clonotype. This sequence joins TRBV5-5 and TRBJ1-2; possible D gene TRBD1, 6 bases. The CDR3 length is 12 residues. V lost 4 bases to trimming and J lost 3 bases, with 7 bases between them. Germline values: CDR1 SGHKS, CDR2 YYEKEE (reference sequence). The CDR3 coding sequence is TGTGCCAGCAGCAGGACAGACTATGGCTACACCTTC. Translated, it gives CASSRTDYGYTF.

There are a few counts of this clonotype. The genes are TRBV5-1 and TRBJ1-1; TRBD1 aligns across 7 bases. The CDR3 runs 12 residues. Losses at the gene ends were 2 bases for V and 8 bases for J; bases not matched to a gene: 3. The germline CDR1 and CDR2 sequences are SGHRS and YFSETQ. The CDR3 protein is CASSFRDSEAFF. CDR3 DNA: TGCGCCAGCAGCTTCCGGGACAGCGAAGCTTTCTTT.